The sequence of this T cell receptor (beta chain) was determined in a study of blood T cell repertoires in COVID-19. Study-level information: COVID-19 samples collected from the United States, Italy and Spain covered acute and convalescent phases.

Germline assignment: CDR1 SGHAT and CDR2 FQNNGV. V shed 2 bases and J 5 bases; nucleotides not matched to a gene: 20. This CDR3 region has 19 residues. In the authors' methods: It was from reference gene primer amplification that nucleated cell counts were estimated. The assay was immunoSEQ multiplex PCR, and TCRdb's table has in-frame clones only and misses some. D and trimming come from the DNA, and the V and J calls and clone size come from that table. The sample shows a few hundred thousand clones, over 75% of them seen only once. Material: peripheral blood. This receptor was taken from a woman in her 50s with active or convalescent COVID-19. V is TRBV11-2 and J is TRBJ2-5; 7 nucleotides align to TRBD2. CDR3 nucleotides: TGTGCCAGCAGCTTAACGGCCCTAAGGGGCGCGGGAGTGGCTGAGACCCAGTACTTC. This sequence encodes CASSLTALRGAGVAETQYF.